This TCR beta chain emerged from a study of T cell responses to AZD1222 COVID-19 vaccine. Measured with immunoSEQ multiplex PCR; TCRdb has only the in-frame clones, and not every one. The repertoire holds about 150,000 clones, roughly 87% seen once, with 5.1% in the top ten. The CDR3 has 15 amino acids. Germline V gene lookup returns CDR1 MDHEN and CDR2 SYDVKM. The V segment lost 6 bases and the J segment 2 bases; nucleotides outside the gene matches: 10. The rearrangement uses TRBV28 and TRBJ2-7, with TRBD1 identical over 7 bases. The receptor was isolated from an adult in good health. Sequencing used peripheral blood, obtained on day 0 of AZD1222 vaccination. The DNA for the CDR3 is TGTGCCAGCAGGAATACGGACAGGATGACCTACGAGCAGTACTTC. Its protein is CASRNTDRMTYEQYF.